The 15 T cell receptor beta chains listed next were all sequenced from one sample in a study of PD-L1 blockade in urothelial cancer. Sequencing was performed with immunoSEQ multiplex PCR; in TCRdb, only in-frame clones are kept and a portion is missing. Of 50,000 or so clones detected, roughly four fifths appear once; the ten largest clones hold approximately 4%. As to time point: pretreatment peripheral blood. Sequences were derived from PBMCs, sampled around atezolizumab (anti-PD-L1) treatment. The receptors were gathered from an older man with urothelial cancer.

The CDR3 sequence: CASSRGTGFGELFF. In nucleotides, the CDR3 is TGTGCCAGCAGTAGGGGGACAGGGTTTGGGGAGCTGTTTTTT. The V and J genes are TRBV6-6 and TRBJ2-2, with 9 bases aligning to TRBD1. The J segment lost 8 bases and the V segment lost 5 bases, leaving 6 bases of the junction unmatched. The CDR3 loop spans 14 amino acids. Germline values: CDR1 MNHNY, CDR2 SVGAGI (reference sequence).

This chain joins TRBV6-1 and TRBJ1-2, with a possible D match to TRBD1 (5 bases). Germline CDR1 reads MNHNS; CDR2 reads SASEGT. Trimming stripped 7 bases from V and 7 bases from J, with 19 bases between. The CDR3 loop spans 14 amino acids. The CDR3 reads CASTEGSVGAGYTF. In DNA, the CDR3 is TGTGCCAGCACCGAAGGCTCCGTAGGGGCTGGCTACACCTTC.

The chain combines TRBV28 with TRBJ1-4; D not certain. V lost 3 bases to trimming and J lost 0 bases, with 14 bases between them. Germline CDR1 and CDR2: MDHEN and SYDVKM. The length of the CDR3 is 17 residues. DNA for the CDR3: TGTGCCAGCAGTTTCCCCCGGCAGGAAGCAACTAATGAAAAACTGTTTTTT. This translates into CASSFPRQEATNEKLFF.

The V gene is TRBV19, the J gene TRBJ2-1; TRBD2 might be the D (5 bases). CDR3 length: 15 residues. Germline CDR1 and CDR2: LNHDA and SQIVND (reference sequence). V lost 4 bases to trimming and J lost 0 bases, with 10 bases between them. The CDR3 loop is CASSRESGSYNEQFF. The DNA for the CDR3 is TGTGCCAGTAGTAGGGAAAGCGGCTCCTACAATGAGCAGTTCTTC.

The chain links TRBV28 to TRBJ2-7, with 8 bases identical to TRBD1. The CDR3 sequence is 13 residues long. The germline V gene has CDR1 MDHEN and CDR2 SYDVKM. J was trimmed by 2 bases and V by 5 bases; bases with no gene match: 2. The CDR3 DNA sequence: TGTGCCAGCAGTGGACAGGGACCCTACGAGCAGTACTTC. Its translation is CASSGQGPYEQYF.

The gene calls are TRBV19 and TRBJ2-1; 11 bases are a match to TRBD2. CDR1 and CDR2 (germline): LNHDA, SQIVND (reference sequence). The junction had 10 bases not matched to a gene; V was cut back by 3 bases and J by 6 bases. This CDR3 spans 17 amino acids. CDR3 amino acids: CASSIIAGGGAINEQFF. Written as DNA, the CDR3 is TGTGCCAGTAGTATCATAGCGGGGGGGGGCGCGATCAATGAGCAGTTCTTC.

The CDR3 nucleotides are TGTGCCAGCAGTGGGGAGGGGGGGAGAGTAGCTTTCTTT. Translating it yields CASSGEGGRVAFF. The rearrangement joins TRBV6-1 to TRBJ1-1, with TRBD1 as a possible D gene (6 bases). Between the trimmed V and J ends, which lost 4 bases and 10 bases, there was a span of 16 bases. The CDR3 spans 13 residues. The germline V gene has CDR1 MNHNS and CDR2 SASEGT.

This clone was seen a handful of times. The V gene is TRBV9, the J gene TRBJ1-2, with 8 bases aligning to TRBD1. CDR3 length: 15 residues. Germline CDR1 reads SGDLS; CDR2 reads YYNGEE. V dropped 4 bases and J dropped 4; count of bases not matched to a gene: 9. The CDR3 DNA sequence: TGTGCCAGCAGCTCCCGGACAGGGTTGTCCTATGGCTACACCTTC. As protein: CASSSRTGLSYGYTF.

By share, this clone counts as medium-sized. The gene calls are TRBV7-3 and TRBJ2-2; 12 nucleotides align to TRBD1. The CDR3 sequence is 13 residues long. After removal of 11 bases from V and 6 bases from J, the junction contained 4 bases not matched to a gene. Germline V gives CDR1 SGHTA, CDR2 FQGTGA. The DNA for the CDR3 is TGTGCCTCGGGACAGGGGGCCTCCGGGGAGCTGTTTTTT. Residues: CASGQGASGELFF.

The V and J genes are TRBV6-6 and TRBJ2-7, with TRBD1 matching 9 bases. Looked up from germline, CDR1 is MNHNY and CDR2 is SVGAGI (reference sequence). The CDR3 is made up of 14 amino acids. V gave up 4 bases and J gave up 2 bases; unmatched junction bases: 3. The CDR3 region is CASSSGTGPYEQYF. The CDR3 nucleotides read TGTGCCAGCAGTTCCGGGACAGGGCCCTACGAGCAGTACTTC.

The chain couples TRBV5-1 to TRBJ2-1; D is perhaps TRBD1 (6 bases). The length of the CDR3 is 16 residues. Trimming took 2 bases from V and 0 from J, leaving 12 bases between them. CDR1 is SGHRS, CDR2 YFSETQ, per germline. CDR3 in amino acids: CASSFTTGNSYNEQFF. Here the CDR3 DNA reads TGCGCCAGCAGCTTCACTACAGGGAACTCCTACAATGAGCAGTTCTTC.

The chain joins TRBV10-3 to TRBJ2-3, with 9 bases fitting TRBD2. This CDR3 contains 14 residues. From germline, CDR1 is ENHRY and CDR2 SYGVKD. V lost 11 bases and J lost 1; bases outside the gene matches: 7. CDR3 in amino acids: CAASSGVRTDTQYF. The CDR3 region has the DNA TGTGCCGCCTCTAGCGGGGTTCGCACAGATACGCAGTATTTT.

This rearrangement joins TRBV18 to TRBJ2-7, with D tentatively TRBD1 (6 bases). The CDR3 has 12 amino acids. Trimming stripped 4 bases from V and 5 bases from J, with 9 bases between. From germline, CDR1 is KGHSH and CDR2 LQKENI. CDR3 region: CASSQQGDEQYF. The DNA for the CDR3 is TGTGCCAGCTCACAACAGGGAGACGAGCAGTACTTC.

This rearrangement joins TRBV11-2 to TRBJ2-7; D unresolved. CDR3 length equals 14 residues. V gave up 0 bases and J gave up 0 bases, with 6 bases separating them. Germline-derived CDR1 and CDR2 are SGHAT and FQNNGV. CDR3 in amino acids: CASSLERNSYEQYF. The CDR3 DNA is TGTGCCAGCAGCTTAGAGAGGAACTCCTACGAGCAGTACTTC.

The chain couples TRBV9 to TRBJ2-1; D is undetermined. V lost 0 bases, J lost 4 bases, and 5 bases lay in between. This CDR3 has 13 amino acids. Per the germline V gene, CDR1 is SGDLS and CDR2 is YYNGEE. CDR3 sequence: CASSVATYNEQFF. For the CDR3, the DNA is TGTGCCAGCAGCGTAGCTACGTACAATGAGCAGTTCTTC.